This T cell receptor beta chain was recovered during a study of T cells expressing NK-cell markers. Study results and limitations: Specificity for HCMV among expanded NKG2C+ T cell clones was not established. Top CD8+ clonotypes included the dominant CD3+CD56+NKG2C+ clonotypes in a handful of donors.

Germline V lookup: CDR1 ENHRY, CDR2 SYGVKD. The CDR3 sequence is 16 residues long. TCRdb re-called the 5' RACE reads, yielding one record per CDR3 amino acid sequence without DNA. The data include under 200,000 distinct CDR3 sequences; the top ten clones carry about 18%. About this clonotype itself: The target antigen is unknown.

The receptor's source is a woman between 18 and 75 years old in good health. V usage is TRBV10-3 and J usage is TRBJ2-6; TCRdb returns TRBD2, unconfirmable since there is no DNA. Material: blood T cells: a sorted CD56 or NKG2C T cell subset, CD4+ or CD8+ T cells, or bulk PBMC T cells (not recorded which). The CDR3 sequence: CAISEGQHSGANVLTF.